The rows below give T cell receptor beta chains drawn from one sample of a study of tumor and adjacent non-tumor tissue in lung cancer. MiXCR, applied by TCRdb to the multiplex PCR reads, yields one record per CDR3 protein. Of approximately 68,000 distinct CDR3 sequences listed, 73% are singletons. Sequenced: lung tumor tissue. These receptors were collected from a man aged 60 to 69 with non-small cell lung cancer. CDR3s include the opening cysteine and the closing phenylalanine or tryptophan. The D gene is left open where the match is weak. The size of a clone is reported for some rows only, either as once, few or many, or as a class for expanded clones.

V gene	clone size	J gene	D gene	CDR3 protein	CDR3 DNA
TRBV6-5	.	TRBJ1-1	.	CTSTHSEGTETFF	TGTACCAGCACCCATTCGGAAGGCACTGAAACTTTCTTT
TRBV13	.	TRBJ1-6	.	CASSLYGGQSPLHF	TGTGCCAGCAGCTTGTACGGGGGCCAATCACCCCTCCACTTT
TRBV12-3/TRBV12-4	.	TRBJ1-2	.	CACSFGNGYGYTF	TGTGCCTGCAGTTTCGGGAACGGCTATGGCTACACCTTC
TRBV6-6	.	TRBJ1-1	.	CASSKPALNIEAFF	TGTGCTAGCAGTAAGCCGGCCCTGAACATTGAAGCTTTCTTT
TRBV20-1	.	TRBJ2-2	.	CSARGWSRNIGELFF	TGCAGTGCTAGGGGATGGTCACGGAACATCGGGGAGCTGTTTTTT
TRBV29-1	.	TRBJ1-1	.	CGAPAVGANTDAFF	TGCGGCGCCCCGGCCGTTGGGGCAAACACTGATGCTTTCTTT
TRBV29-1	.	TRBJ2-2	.	CSVGGPGATEGLLF	TGCAGCGTTGGGGGTCCAGGGGCCACCGAGGGGCTGCTTTTT
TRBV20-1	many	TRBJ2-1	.	CSARGQLALHRNEQFF	TGCAGTGCTAGAGGACAACTAGCTCTTCATAGGAATGAGCAGTTCTTC
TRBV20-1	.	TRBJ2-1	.	CCARMGNSEQFF	TGCTGTGCTAGGATGGGGAACAGTGAGCAGTTCTTC
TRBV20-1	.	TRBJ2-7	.	CSASPSPRLNSYEQYF	TGCAGTGCTAGCCCCTCCCCTCGACTCAACTCCTACGAGCAGTACTTC
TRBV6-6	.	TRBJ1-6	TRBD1	CASSFTGGNSPFHF	TGTGCCAGCAGTTTTACAGGGGGGAATTCACCCTTCCACTTT
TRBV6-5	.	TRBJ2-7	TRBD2	CGGSYSREASYEQYF	TGTGGCGGCAGTTACTCACGGGAGGCGTCCTACGAGCAGTACTTC
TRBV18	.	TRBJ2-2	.	CASSPLSGELFF	TGTGCCAGCTCACCACTTTCCGGGGAGCTGTTTTTT
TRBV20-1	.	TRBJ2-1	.	CSARDHRFSYNEQFF	TGCAGTGCTAGAGACCATCGGTTCTCCTACAACGAGCAGTTCTTC
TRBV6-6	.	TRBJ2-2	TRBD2	CASSSGTQTGELFF	TGTGCCAGCAGCAGCGGGACCCAGACCGGGGAGCTGTTTTTT